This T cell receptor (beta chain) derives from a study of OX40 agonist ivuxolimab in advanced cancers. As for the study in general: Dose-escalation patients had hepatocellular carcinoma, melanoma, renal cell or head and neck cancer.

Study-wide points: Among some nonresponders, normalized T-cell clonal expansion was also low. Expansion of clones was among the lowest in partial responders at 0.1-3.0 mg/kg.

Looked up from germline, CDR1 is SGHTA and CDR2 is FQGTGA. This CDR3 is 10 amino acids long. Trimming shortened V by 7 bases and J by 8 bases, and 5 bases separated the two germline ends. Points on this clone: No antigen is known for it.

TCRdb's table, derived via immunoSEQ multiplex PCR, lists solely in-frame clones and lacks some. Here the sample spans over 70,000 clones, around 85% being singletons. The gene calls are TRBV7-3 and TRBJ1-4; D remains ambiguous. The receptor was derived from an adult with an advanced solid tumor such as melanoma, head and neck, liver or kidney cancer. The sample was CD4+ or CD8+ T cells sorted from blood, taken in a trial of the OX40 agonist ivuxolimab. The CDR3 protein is CASKGEKLFF. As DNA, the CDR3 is TGTGCCAGCAAAGGGGAAAAACTGTTTTTT. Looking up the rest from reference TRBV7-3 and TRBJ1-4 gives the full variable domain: GAGVSQTPSNKVTEKGKYVELRCDPISGHTALYWYRQSLGQGPEFLIYFQGTGAADDSGLPNDRFFAVRPEGSVSTLKIQRTERGDSAVYLCASKGEKLFFGSGTQLSVL.